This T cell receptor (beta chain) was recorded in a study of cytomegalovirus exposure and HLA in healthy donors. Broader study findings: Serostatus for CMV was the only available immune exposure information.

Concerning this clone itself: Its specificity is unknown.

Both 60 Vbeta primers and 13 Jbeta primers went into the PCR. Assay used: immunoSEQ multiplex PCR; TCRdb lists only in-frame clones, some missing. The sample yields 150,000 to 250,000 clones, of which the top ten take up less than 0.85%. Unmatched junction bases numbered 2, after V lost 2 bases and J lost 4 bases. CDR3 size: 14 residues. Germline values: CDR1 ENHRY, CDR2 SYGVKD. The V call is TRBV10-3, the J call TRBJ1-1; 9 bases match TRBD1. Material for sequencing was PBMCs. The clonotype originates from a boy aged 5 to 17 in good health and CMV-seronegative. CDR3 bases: TGTGCCATCAGTGAGGGACAGGGGAGCACTGAAGCTTTCTTT. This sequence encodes CAISEGQGSTEAFF.